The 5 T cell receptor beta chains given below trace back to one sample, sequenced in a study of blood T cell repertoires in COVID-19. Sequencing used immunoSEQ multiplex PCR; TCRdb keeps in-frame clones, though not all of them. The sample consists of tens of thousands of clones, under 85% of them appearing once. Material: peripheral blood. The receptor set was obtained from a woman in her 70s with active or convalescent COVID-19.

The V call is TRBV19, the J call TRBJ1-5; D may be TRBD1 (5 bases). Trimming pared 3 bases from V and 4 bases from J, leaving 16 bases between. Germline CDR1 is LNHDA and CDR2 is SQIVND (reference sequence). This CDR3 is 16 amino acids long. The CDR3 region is CASSIGAGSPNQPQHF. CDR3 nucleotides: TGTGCCAGTAGTATTGGCGCAGGGTCACCGAATCAGCCCCAGCATTTT.

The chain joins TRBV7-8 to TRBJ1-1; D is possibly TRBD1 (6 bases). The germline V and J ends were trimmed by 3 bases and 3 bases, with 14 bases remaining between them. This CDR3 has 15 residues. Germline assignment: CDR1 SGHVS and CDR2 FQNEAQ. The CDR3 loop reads CASSFYTNRDTEAFF. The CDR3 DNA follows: TGTGCCAGCAGCTTCTACACAAACAGGGACACTGAAGCTTTCTTT.

Here the CDR3 DNA reads TGCGCCAGCAGCTTGGGGACAGCTAACTATGGCTACACCTTC. Amino acid sequence: CASSLGTANYGYTF. The chain carries TRBV5-1 and TRBJ1-2; D may be TRBD1 (6 bases). Trimming removed 0 bases from V and 0 bases from J, with 6 bases in between. The length of the CDR3 is 14 residues. CDR1 and CDR2 from the germline V gene are SGHRS and YFSETQ.

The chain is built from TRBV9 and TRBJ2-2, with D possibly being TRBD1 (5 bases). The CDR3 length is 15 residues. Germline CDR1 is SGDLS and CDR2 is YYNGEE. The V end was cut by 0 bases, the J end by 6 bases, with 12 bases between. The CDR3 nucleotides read TGTGCCAGCAGCGTAGGGGGCTCTCTGTCCGGGGAGCTGTTTTTT. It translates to CASSVGGSLSGELFF. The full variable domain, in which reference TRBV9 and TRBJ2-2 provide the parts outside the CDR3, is DSGVTQTPKHLITATGQRVTLRCSPRSGDLSVYWYQQSLDQGLQFLIQYYNGEERAKGNILERFSAQQFPDLHSELNLSSLELGDSALYFCASSVGGSLSGELFFGEGSRLTVL.

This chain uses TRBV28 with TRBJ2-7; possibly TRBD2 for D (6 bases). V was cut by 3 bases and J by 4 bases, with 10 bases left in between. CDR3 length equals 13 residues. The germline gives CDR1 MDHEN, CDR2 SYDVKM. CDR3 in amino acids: CASSLGGGYEQYF. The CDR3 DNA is TGTGCCAGCAGTTTGGGGGGAGGATACGAGCAGTACTTC.